The rows below give T cell receptor beta chains drawn from one sample of a study of CD8+CD57+ T cells in acquired aplastic anemia. TCRdb reanalysed the reads using MiXCR and keeps one entry per CDR3 protein. The sample lists roughly 180,000 distinct CDR3 sequences; about 60% were seen once. Sequencing was carried out using sorted CD4+, CD8+, or CD8+CD57+ T cells (not recorded which) from PBMCs. The receptors here all came from a human donor with aplastic anemia. CDR3s include the opening cysteine and the closing phenylalanine or tryptophan. The D gene is left open where the match is weak. Size is omitted from some rows. Given values are once, few, many or a class for expanded clones.

J gene | V gene | clone size | D gene | CDR3 DNA | CDR3 protein
TRBJ1-1 | TRBV7-8 | . | TRBD1 | TGTGCCAGCAGCCACCGGGGACAGACTGAAGCTTTCTTT | CASSHRGQTEAFF
TRBJ1-2 | TRBV29-1 | . | TRBD1 | TGCAGCGTTGAAGCCGGGACAGAACTCAGTGGCTACACCTTC | CSVEAGTELSGYTF
TRBJ1-2 | TRBV7-9 | . | TRBD1 | TGTGCCAGCAGCTTAGCGGGACAGGGTCAAAGTGGCTACACCTTC | CASSLAGQGQSGYTF
TRBJ2-3 | TRBV9 | . | . | TGTGCCAGCAGCGAACAACCCACAAGCACAGATACGCAGTATTTT | CASSEQPTSTDTQYF
TRBJ1-2 | TRBV2 | . | . | TGTGCCAGCTGGGCGGGGCTAGCGGGAGCTAACTATGGCTACACCTTC | CASWAGLAGANYGYTF
TRBJ2-3 | TRBV7-3 | . | . | TGTGCCAGCAGCTTTGGGGCTGCTAACACAGATACGCAGTATTTT | CASSFGAANTDTQYF
TRBJ2-2 | TRBV7-9 | once | . | TGTGCCAGCAGCTTAGACCTTCTCCTCACCGGGGAGCTGTTTTTT | CASSLDLLLTGELFF
TRBJ1-1 | TRBV20-1 | . | . | TGCAGTGCTAGAGGGGACAACACTGAAGCTTTCTTT | CSARGDNTEAFF
TRBJ1-1 | TRBV29-1 | . | . | TGCAGCGTTGAAGATCAACGGGGGACTGAAGCTTTCTTT | CSVEDQRGTEAFF
TRBJ1-3 | TRBV2 | . | . | TGTGCCAGCATGGCTGATGGAAACACCATATATTTT | CASMADGNTIYF
TRBJ2-7 | TRBV7-2 | few | . | TGTGCCAGCAGCTTTTTCTGGGGTTACGAGCAGTACTTC | CASSFFWGYEQYF
TRBJ2-1 | TRBV24-1 | many | . | TGTGCCACCAGTGACTCGGACCTTGAGCAGTTCTTC | CATSDSDLEQFF
TRBJ2-3 | TRBV20-1 | . | . | TGCAGTGCTAGACTCGTTGACAGCACAGATACGCAGTATTTT | CSARLVDSTDTQYF
TRBJ1-1 | TRBV13 | many | . | TGTGCCAGCAGCTTAGAGGCCGTGAACACTGAAGCTTTCTTT | CASSLEAVNTEAFF
TRBJ2-1 | TRBV20-1 | . | TRBD2 | TGCAGTGCTAGAGATATGAGCGGGAGCTCCTACAATGAGCAGTTCTTC | CSARDMSGSSYNEQFF
TRBJ1-2 | TRBV9 | many | . | TGTGCCAGCAGCGCCCCAGATAACTATGGCTACACCTTC | CASSAPDNYGYTF
TRBJ2-7 | TRBV9 | . | TRBD1 | TGTGCCAGCAGCGTAGGATTAGGGGGCTCTCTCGAGCAGTACTTC | CASSVGLGGSLEQYF